The TCR beta chain described here comes from a study of T cell repertoires in ileal Crohn's disease. For the study at large: About half of patients got postoperative therapy: under twelve thiopurines, approximately 18 anti-TNF. Whole-study findings and limits: High-frequency clones were more common in sorted CD8 than CD4 cells. Clonal expansions were more frequent in active smokers than non-smokers at surgery.

A note on this clone: Its antigen is unidentified.

Profiling relied on immunoSEQ multiplex PCR, and the TCRdb table lists in-frame clones only, not all of them. The table shows fewer than 5,500 clones, with about four fifths occurring only once. The clonotype was recovered from an adult with Crohn's disease. The sequenced material came from ileal tissue.

In DNA form, the CDR3 reads TGTGCCAGCAGTTTGGCCTCGACGGGCACTGAAGCTTTCTTT. This gives the protein CASSLASTGTEAFF. This chain uses TRBV27 with TRBJ1-1; D unresolved. The CDR3 length is 14 residues. Germline V CDR1 and CDR2: MNHEY, SMNVEV (reference sequence). V gave up 3 bases and J gave up 4 bases, with 12 bases separating them.